This paragraph covers one T cell receptor (beta chain) sequence. Its antigen remains unidentified. The source of the sample is a study of beta chain features in type 1 diabetes. Study outcomes and limitations: PCR might preferentially amplify shorter templates, equally in patients and controls.

Averaging about 116 mL, one heparinised blood draw came from each individual donor. CDR1 is SGHTA and CDR2 is FQGNSA in the germline V gene. This CDR3 has 12 amino acids. With 1 base removed from V and 14 bases from J, the gap between germline ends came to 12 bases. The investigators reverse transcribed all of the isolated RNA, so they sequenced expressed TCRB transcripts. Data came from immunoSEQ multiplex PCR; TCRdb stores just in-frame clones and leaves some out. The sample includes under 400,000 clones, roughly a fifth of them seen just once. The chain uses TRBV7-2 and TRBJ2-1; no clear D gene. Sample: naive CD4+ T cells from blood. The clonotype comes from a woman aged 18-35 years in good health. Here the CDR3 DNA reads TGTGCCAGCAGCTTAGGTGGGCCAGAGAAGTTCTTC. This codes for CASSLGGPEKFF.